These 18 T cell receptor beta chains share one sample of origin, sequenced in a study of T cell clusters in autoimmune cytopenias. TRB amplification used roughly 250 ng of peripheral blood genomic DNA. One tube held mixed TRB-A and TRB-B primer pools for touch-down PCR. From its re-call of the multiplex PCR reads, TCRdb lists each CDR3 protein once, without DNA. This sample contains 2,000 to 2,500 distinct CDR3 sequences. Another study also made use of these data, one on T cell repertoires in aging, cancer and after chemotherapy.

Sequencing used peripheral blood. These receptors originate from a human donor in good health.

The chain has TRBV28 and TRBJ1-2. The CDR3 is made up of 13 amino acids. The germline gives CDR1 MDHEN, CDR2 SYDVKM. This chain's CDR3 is CASSPIVGEGYTF.

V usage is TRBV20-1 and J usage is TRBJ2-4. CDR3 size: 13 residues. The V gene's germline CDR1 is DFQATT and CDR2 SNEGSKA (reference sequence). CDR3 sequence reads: CSAKRVAKNIQYF.

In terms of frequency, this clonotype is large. CDR3 loop: CAWRMGSRETGELFF. The chain recombines TRBV30 with TRBJ2-2; without DNA, the TCRdb call of TRBD2 cannot be checked. Germline V CDR1 and CDR2: GTSNPN, SVGIG (reference sequence). The CDR3 has 15 residues.

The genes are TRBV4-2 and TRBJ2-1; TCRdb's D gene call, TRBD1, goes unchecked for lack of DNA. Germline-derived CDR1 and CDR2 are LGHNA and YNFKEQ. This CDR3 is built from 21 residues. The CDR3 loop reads CASSQASSGQGSGGSYNEQFF.

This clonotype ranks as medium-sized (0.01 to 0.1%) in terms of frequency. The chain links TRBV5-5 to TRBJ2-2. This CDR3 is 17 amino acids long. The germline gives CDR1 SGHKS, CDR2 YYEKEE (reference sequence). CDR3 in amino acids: CASSLSLIQENTGELFF.

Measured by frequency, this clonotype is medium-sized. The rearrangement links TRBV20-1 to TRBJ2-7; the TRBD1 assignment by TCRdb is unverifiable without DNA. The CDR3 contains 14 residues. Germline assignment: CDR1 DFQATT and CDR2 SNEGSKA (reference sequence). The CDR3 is CSAGGRQGAYEQYF.

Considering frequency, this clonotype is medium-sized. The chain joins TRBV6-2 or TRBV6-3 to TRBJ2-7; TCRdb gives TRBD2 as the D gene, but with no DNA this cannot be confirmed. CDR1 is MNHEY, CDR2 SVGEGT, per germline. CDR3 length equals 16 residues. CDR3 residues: CASRPSGGRPFYEQYF.

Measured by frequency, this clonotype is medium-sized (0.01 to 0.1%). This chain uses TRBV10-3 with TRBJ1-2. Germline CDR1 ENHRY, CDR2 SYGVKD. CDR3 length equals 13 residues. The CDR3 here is CAITPKGLYGYTF.

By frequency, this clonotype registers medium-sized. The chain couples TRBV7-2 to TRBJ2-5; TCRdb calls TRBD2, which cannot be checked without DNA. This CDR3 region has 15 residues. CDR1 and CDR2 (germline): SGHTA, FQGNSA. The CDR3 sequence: CASSLAWRQQETQYF.

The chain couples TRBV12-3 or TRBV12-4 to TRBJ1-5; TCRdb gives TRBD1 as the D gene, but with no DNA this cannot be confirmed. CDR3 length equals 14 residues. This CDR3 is CASSSHRRNQPQHF.

The CDR3 here is CASSPGITGGRPETQYF. The chain combines TRBV7-6 with TRBJ2-5; TCRdb calls TRBD2, which cannot be checked without DNA. Per the germline V gene, CDR1 is SGHVS and CDR2 is FNYEAQ. This CDR3 has 17 amino acids.

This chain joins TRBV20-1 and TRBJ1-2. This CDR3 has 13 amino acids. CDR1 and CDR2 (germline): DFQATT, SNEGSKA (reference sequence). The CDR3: CSANYPNKDGYTF.

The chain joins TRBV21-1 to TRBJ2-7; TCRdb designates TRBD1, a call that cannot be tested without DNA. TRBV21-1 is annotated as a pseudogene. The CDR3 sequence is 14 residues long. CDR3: CASSKDGTRYEQYF.

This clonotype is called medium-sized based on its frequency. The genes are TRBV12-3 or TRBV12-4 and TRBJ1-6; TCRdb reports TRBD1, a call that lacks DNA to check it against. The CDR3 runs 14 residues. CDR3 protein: CASSLTGGNSPLHF.

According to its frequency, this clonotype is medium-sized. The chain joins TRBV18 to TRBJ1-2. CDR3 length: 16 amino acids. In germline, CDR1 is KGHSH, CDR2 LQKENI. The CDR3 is CASSLAGEGVDYGYTF.

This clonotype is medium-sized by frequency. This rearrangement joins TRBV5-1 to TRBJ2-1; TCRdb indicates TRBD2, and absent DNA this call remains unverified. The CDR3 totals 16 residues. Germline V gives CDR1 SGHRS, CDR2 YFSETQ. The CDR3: CASSLAPTSGSNEQFF.

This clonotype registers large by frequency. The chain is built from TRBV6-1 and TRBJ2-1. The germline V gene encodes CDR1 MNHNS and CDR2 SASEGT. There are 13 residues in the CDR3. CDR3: CASSEGPHNEQFF.

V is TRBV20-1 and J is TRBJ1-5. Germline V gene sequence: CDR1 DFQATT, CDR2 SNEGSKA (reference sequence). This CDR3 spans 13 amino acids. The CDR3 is CSARVGSNQPQHF.